The 15 T cell receptor beta chains below come from one sample, sequenced in a study of neoadjuvant nivolumab and ipilimumab in lung cancer. Profiled with immunoSEQ multiplex PCR; TCRdb holds only in-frame clones, not every one. The repertoire holds over 7,000 clones, roughly 77% seen once, with approximately 6.7% in the top ten. Here the sequenced sample was adjacent normal lung tissue, taken after neoadjuvant nivolumab, alone or with ipilimumab, at or shortly before surgery. The receptors stem from an adult with non-small cell lung cancer.

This clone was seen a single time. The V call is TRBV5-6, the J call TRBJ2-1, with 10 nucleotides matching TRBD2. Germline-derived CDR1 and CDR2 are SGHDT and YYEEEE. With V trimmed by 3 bases and J by 6 bases, 12 bases remained unmatched. This CDR3 spans 17 amino acids. CDR3 protein: CASSSLITSGGANEQFF. In DNA, the CDR3 is TGTGCCAGCAGCTCGTTAATAACGAGCGGGGGGGCCAATGAGCAGTTCTTC.

The chain carries TRBV30 and TRBJ2-7, with 7 bases matching TRBD1. CDR1 is GTSNPN, CDR2 SVGIG, per germline (reference sequence). V lost 8 bases, J lost 7 bases, and 11 bases stayed unmatched. The CDR3 covers 12 residues. The CDR3 DNA is TGTGCCGGAGCGACAGGGTTCAGGGAGCAGTACTTC. As protein: CAGATGFREQYF.

The chain joins TRBV5-1 to TRBJ2-2, with a weak D call TRBD1 (6 bases). The germline V and J ends were trimmed by 5 bases and 2 bases, with 16 bases remaining between them. Looked up from germline, CDR1 is SGHRS and CDR2 is YFSETQ. The CDR3 contains 16 residues. DNA for the CDR3: TGCGCCAGCAGATGGGACGGGACACCCAACACCGGGGAGCTGTTTTTT. Translation gives CASRWDGTPNTGELFF.

This sequence joins TRBV5-6 and TRBJ2-7; 7 bases line up with TRBD1. V was clipped by 1 base and J by 2 bases; unmatched bases: 0. The germline CDR1 and CDR2 sequences are SGHDT and YYEEEE. This CDR3 has 13 residues. The CDR3 loop reads CASSLRGPYEQYF. Here the CDR3 DNA reads TGTGCCAGCAGCTTGAGGGGGCCCTACGAGCAGTACTTC.

The chain recombines TRBV5-6 with TRBJ2-1, with TRBD2 matching over 7 bases. Germline V gives CDR1 SGHDT, CDR2 YYEEEE. The CDR3 runs to 19 residues. The V segment lost 4 bases and the J segment 0 bases; nucleotides outside the gene matches: 16. The CDR3 bases are TGTGCCAGCAGCCACCGGAGTAGCGGGCCAGGGCCCTCCTACAATGAGCAGTTCTTC. This sequence encodes CASSHRSSGPGPSYNEQFF.

The chain links TRBV6-5 to TRBJ2-1; 12 bases match TRBD2. V lost 8 bases to trimming and J lost 3 bases; unmatched junction nucleotides: 5. The germline V gene has CDR1 MNHEY and CDR2 SVGAGI. There are 15 residues in the CDR3. Here the CDR3 reads CASSLAGGLYNEQFF. The CDR3 DNA reads as TGTGCCAGCTCACTAGCGGGGGGACTCTACAATGAGCAGTTCTTC.

V usage is TRBV6-5 and J usage is TRBJ1-1, with unresolved D. The CDR3 contains 15 residues. Trimming pared 6 bases from V and 1 base from J, leaving 15 bases between. From germline, CDR1 is MNHEY and CDR2 SVGAGI. Here the CDR3 DNA reads TGTGCCAGCAGGTGGACGAGAACGGGGAACACTGAAGCTTTCTTT. This codes for CASRWTRTGNTEAFF.

There are a few counts of this clone. This rearrangement joins TRBV6-1 to TRBJ1-5, with no clear D. Germline CDR1 and CDR2: MNHNS and SASEGT. This CDR3 has 12 amino acids. Trimming took 3 bases from V and 5 from J, leaving 5 bases between them. The CDR3 region has the DNA TGTGCCAGCAGTGAGAGGGATCAGCCCCAGCATTTT. Amino acids: CASSERDQPQHF.

CDR3 sequence reads: CASSSGTGGYNEQFF. The CDR3 DNA follows: TGTGCCAGCAGCTCCGGGACAGGGGGTTACAATGAGCAGTTCTTC. The chain carries TRBV6-1 and TRBJ2-1; 11 positions agree with TRBD1. Trimming at V came to 6 bases and at J to 4 bases, leaving 5 bases not matched to a gene. The germline CDR1 and CDR2 sequences are MNHNS and SASEGT. The CDR3 has 15 amino acids.

V is TRBV9 and J is TRBJ2-1; D is unclear. The ends were cut back, 3 bases at V and 7 bases at J, with 11 bases in the middle. Looked up from germline, CDR1 is SGDLS and CDR2 is YYNGEE. This CDR3 region has 13 residues. CDR3 in DNA: TGTGCCAGCAGCGACGGCATTGGTAATGAGCAGTTCTTC. This translates into CASSDGIGNEQFF.

This clone turned up a few times. This rearrangement joins TRBV7-9 to TRBJ1-2; D gene unclear. V shed 5 bases and J shed 5 bases, with 6 bases lying between them. CDR1 is SEHNR and CDR2 is FQNEAQ in the germline V gene (reference sequence). The CDR3 consists of 11 residues. CDR3 amino acids: CASSESYGYTF. The CDR3 bases are TGTGCCAGCAGCGAATCGTATGGCTACACCTTC.

This chain links TRBV4-3 with TRBJ2-1; a possible D gene is TRBD2 (5 bases). Trimming shortened V by 0 bases and J by 11 bases, and 20 bases separated the two germline ends. The germline V gene encodes CDR1 LGHNA and CDR2 YSLEER. The CDR3 has 16 amino acids. The DNA of the CDR3 is TGCGCCAGCAGCCAAGATCCGATTAGTCCAGGACTCAAGCAGTTCTTC. Protein: CASSQDPISPGLKQFF.

The chain's CDR3 is CAISQQDEKLFF. In DNA form, the CDR3 reads TGTGCCATCAGTCAACAGGATGAAAAACTGTTTTTT. The rearrangement joins TRBV10-3 to TRBJ1-4, with a tentative D call TRBD1 (5 bases). The germline V gene encodes CDR1 ENHRY and CDR2 SYGVKD. The V end lost 5 bases, the J end lost 6 bases, and 7 bases lay between the germline ends. This CDR3 comprises 12 residues.

The chain combines TRBV5-8 with TRBJ2-5; the D is unclear. This CDR3 has 13 residues. Germline CDR1 and CDR2: SGHTS and YDEGEE. Trimming left V 0 bases short and J 3 bases short, with 6 bases between. CDR3 sequence (DNA): TGTGCCAGCAGCTTGGGACTGAAAGAGACCCAGTACTTC. Its translation is CASSLGLKETQYF.

The chain joins TRBV7-2 to TRBJ2-1; D is undetermined. Trimming removed 5 bases at V and 3 bases at J, with 14 bases between. This CDR3 has 15 residues. Germline V gene sequence: CDR1 SGHTA, CDR2 FQGNSA. DNA for the CDR3: TGTGCCAGCAGCGAAAGTTTCTCAGGCTACAATGAGCAGTTCTTC. Protein product: CASSESFSGYNEQFF.